The T cell receptor (beta chain) described here comes from a study of blood T cell repertoires in COVID-19. Background on the study: Donors in the United States, Italy and Spain gave samples during acute or convalescent COVID-19. PBMCs, B-cell-depleted T cells, or T cells were the source of the cDNA or gDNA that made up the material.

Per the germline V gene, CDR1 is MNHEY and CDR2 is SVGAGI. This CDR3 is built from 11 residues. V was trimmed by 10 bases and J by 3 bases, leaving 10 bases between them. Authors' analysis steps: Researchers report that nucleated cell counts were estimated from reference gene primer amplification. Some clones are missing from TCRdb's copy, which holds only in-frame ones; the method was immunoSEQ multiplex PCR. V and J calls and clone size are as listed in that table; D and trimming were resolved from the DNA. Counted here are approximately 130,000 clones, around 80% occurring once; the ten biggest clones make up under 14%.

The V and J genes are TRBV6-5 and TRBJ2-7; D may match TRBD1 or TRBD2 (5 bases each). This receptor was identified in a human donor in a cohort sampled during active COVID-19. Sequencing was done on a sample of peripheral blood. The CDR3 protein is CATRESYEQYF. CDR3 DNA: TGTGCCACCAGGGAGAGCTACGAGCAGTACTTC.